Below, 23 T cell receptor beta chains from the same sample are listed, as sequenced in a study of T cell repertoires in cytomegalovirus infection. Their specific antigens are unknown. From the reads, TCRdb called clonotypes with MiXCR, one entry per CDR3 protein. The sample lists about 900,000 distinct CDR3 sequences; about a third were seen once. Sequencing used cultured CD8+ T cells from PBMCs, obtained from culture after CMV antigen stimulation. Receptor source: a human donor in good health (CMV status not recorded). Some clones in this sample may be carry-over from other donors' samples.

This clonotype was seen only once. The CDR3 coding sequence is TGTGCCAGCAGCTCGGGACTACCTCGACCGGGGGAGCTGTTTTTT. Encoded protein: CASSSGLPRPGELFF. The chain links TRBV9 to TRBJ2-2; 7 bases are a match to TRBD2. The V and J ends lost 4 bases and 8 bases, in that order; junction bases with no gene match: 11. The CDR3 spans 15 residues. The V gene's germline CDR1 is SGDLS and CDR2 YYNGEE.

The V gene is TRBV11-2, the J gene TRBJ2-5; D ambiguous. Germline CDR1 and CDR2: SGHAT and FQNNGV. V dropped 10 bases and J dropped 4 bases, with 10 bases sitting between them. This CDR3 is 11 amino acids long. The CDR3 nucleotides are TGTGCCACCGCCGAACGAGAGACCCAGTACTTC. Translated, it gives CATAERETQYF.

As for this clonotype: A much larger clone is a single base away; this may be a read error. V gene TRBV7-2 combines with J gene TRBJ2-5; D possibly uses TRBD1 or TRBD2 (5 bases each). Germline CDR1 SGHTA, CDR2 FQGNSA. This CDR3 is built from 16 residues. CDR3 amino acids: CVSSLRDRDLQETQYF. The DNA of the CDR3 is TGTGTCAGCAGCTTAAGGGACCGGGACCTGCAAGAGACCCAGTACTTC.

The V call is TRBV6-2 or TRBV6-3, the J call TRBJ1-1; tentative D call: TRBD1 (6 bases). The germline V and J ends were trimmed by 8 bases and 6 bases, with 16 bases remaining between them. The CDR3 sequence is 13 residues long. The germline V gene has CDR1 MNHEY and CDR2 SVGEGT. For the CDR3, the DNA is TGTGCCAGCGGTACAGGGTTCAAGTCTGAAGCTTTCTTT. Protein: CASGTGFKSEAFF.

This clonotype appeared many times. The rearrangement links TRBV27 to TRBJ2-3; D unresolved. Germline values: CDR1 MNHEY, CDR2 SMNVEV (reference sequence). V lost 6 bases, J lost 2 bases, and 9 bases lay in between. The CDR3 spans 13 residues. CDR3 loop: CASSLEITDTQYF. As DNA, the CDR3 is TGTGCCAGCAGCTTAGAGATCACAGATACGCAGTATTTT.

In its sample, this clonotype was seen a few times. This sequence joins TRBV7-9 and TRBJ2-3; 9 nucleotides line up with TRBD1. The CDR3 sequence is 16 residues long. V shed 0 bases and J 3 bases; nucleotides not matched to a gene: 4. Germline loops: CDR1 SEHNR, CDR2 FQNEAQ (reference sequence). CDR3 coding DNA: TGTGCCAGCAGCTTAGCGGGACAGGGTTGGACAGATACGCAGTATTTT. It encodes CASSLAGQGWTDTQYF. The whole variable domain, filled in from reference TRBV7-9 and TRBJ2-3, reads DTGVSQNPRHKITKRGQNVTFRCDPISEHNRLYWYRQTLGQGPEFLTYFQNEAQLEKSRLLSDRFSAERPKGSFSTLEIQRTEQGDSAMYLCASSLAGQGWTDTQYFGPGTRLTVL.

The table lists this clonotype with many counts. CDR3 sequence: CASSNTGQGSDTQYF. The CDR3 DNA reads TGTGCCAGCAGCAACACCGGACAGGGGTCAGATACGCAGTATTTT. V and J are TRBV7-8 and TRBJ2-3, with 9 bases fitting TRBD1. Per the germline V gene, CDR1 is SGHVS and CDR2 is FQNEAQ. The V and J ends lost 5 bases and 4 bases, in that order; junction bases with no gene match: 7. CDR3 size: 15 residues.

In its sample, this clonotype was seen a few times. The chain combines TRBV2 with TRBJ1-5, with D perhaps TRBD1 (6 bases). There are 14 residues in the CDR3. Trimming pared 6 bases from V and 4 bases from J, leaving 13 bases between. Germline-derived CDR1 and CDR2 are SNHLY and FYNNEI. CDR3 in DNA: TGTGCCAGCAGGCCGGGACAACGGAATCAGCCCCAGCATTTT. Translated: CASRPGQRNQPQHF. Full variable domain (outside the CDR3, taken from reference TRBV2 and TRBJ1-5): EPEVTQTPSHQVTQMGQEVILRCVPISNHLYFYWYRQILGQKVEFLVSFYNNEISEKSEIFDDQFSVERPDGSNFTLKIRSTKLEDSAMYFCASRPGQRNQPQHFGDGTRLSIL.

In the case of this clonotype: At one boundary the junction diverges from the germline segment, which might be a read error. V gene TRBV7-3 combines with J gene TRBJ2-1; 9 nucleotides line up with TRBD1. Germline V CDR1 and CDR2: SGHTA, FQGTGA. CDR3 length: 16 amino acids. The CDR3: CASSPRTGVSDNEQFF. The CDR3 nucleotides are TGTGCCAGCAGCCCACGGACAGGGGTCTCCGACAATGAGCAGTTCTTC.

Concerning this clonotype: Germline is not matched at one junction end, which may reflect a read error. The chain combines TRBV20-1 with TRBJ1-3, with D perhaps TRBD1 (6 bases). Germline V gene data show CDR1 as DFQATT and CDR2 as SNEGSKA (reference sequence). This CDR3 contains 16 residues. The CDR3 DNA is TGCAGTGCCAGAGGGGGGGACCAGAGCTCTGGAAACACCATATATTTT. It is translated as CSARGGDQSSGNTIYF.

This clonotype has only one observation. The CDR3 DNA follows: TGTGCCAGCGTTGGGGCAGAAGGCTACACCTTC. This gives the protein CASVGAEGYTF. The rearrangement joins TRBV6-1 to TRBJ1-2; possible D gene TRBD1, 5 bases. V dropped 8 bases and J dropped 8 bases, with 12 bases sitting between them. This CDR3 spans 11 amino acids. The germline V gene has CDR1 MNHNS and CDR2 SASEGT.

The chain carries TRBV6-1 and TRBJ1-4; tentative D call: TRBD1 (5 bases). Trimming left V 3 bases short and J 5 bases short, with 13 bases between. This CDR3 is built from 15 residues. Germline CDR1 MNHNS, CDR2 SASEGT. The CDR3 DNA is TGTGCCAGCAGTGACAGCCAGGGCATAAATGAAAAACTGTTTTTT. This translates into CASSDSQGINEKLFF.

This clonotype was seen only a few times. This sequence joins TRBV27 and TRBJ1-1; 7 positions agree with TRBD1. The germline V gene has CDR1 MNHEY and CDR2 SMNVEV (reference sequence). The junction had 8 bases not matched to a gene; V was cut back by 5 bases and J by 8 bases. CDR3 length: 13 amino acids. CDR3: CASSKGAGYEAFF. The CDR3 coding sequence is TGTGCCAGCAGTAAGGGGGCTGGGTACGAAGCTTTCTTT.

The sample holds many counts of this clonotype. The rearrangement links TRBV7-8 to TRBJ1-3; a weak D match, TRBD1 (5 bases). V lost 0 bases to trimming and J lost 7 bases, with 16 bases between them. Germline V gives CDR1 SGHVS, CDR2 FQNEAQ. CDR3 size: 16 residues. The CDR3 nucleotides read TGTGCCAGCAGCTTAGCGACTGGGGCCTCACGGAACACCATATATTTT. Translating it yields CASSLATGASRNTIYF. The entire variable domain, with the rest obtained from reference TRBV7-8 and TRBJ1-3, is as follows: GAGVSQSPRYKVAKRGQDVALRCDPISGHVSLFWYQQALGQGPEFLTYFQNEAQLDKSGLPSDRFFAERPEGSVSTLKIQRTQQEDSAVYLCASSLATGASRNTIYFGEGSWLTVV.

This clonotype occurred a few times. This chain links TRBV7-3 with TRBJ2-1; D not resolved. The CDR3 spans 14 residues. Looked up from germline, CDR1 is SGHTA and CDR2 is FQGTGA. Trimming stripped 5 bases from V and 8 bases from J, with 16 bases between. The CDR3 region is CASSTAGYRDEQFF. Here the CDR3 DNA reads TGTGCCAGCAGCACCGCAGGTTATAGGGATGAGCAGTTCTTC. Variable domain in full (rest from reference TRBV7-3 and TRBJ2-1): GAGVSQTPSNKVTEKGKYVELRCDPISGHTALYWYRQSLGQGPEFLIYFQGTGAADDSGLPNDRFFAVRPEGSVSTLKIQRTERGDSAVYLCASSTAGYRDEQFFGPGTRLTVL.

This sequence joins TRBV5-4 and TRBJ2-1; no definite D call. From germline, CDR1 is SGHNT and CDR2 YYREEE (reference sequence). The CDR3 runs to 13 residues. Deletions cut 5 bases from V and 5 bases from J, with 11 bases between. The DNA for the CDR3 is TGTGCCAGCAGTGGCCAGGCGGACAATGAGCAGTTCTTC. As protein: CASSGQADNEQFF.

This clonotype has ten or more counts. V and J are TRBV7-2 and TRBJ2-3; D not resolved. CDR1 is SGHTA, CDR2 FQGNSA, per germline. V lost 3 bases, J lost 1 base, and 8 bases lay in between. The CDR3 runs to 14 residues. The chain's CDR3 is CASSFLPGTDTQYF. CDR3 sequence (DNA): TGTGCCAGCAGCTTCCTCCCGGGCACAGATACGCAGTATTTT. The entire variable domain, with the rest obtained from reference TRBV7-2 and TRBJ2-3, is as follows: GAGVSQSPSNKVTEKGKDVELRCDPISGHTALYWYRQSLGQGLEFLIYFQGNSAPDKSGLPSDRFSAERTGGSVSTLTIQRTQQEDSAVYLCASSFLPGTDTQYFGPGTRLTVL.

The V gene is TRBV19, the J gene TRBJ1-2, with TRBD1 matching 10 bases. The CDR3 spans 17 residues. The germline V gene has CDR1 LNHDA and CDR2 SQIVND (reference sequence). The junction had 16 bases not matched to a gene; V was cut back by 7 bases and J by 5 bases. The CDR3 loop is CASKTLDRGIFGYGYTF. The CDR3 region has the DNA TGTGCCAGTAAAACTCTGGACAGGGGGATATTCGGTTATGGCTACACCTTC.

The rearrangement joins TRBV7-4 to TRBJ1-4; D uncertain. CDR1 is SGHVT, CDR2 SQSDAQ, per germline. The V gene lost 2 bases and the J gene lost 5 bases, with 15 bases spanning the gap. The CDR3 runs 16 residues. The CDR3 region is CASSLIDGRENEKLFF. The DNA for the CDR3 is TGTGCCAGCAGCTTAATCGACGGACGGGAAAATGAAAAACTGTTTTTT. Full variable domain (missing parts from reference TRBV7-4 and TRBJ1-4): GAGVSQSPRYKVAKRGRDVALRCDSISGHVTLYWYRQTLGQGSEVLTYSQSDAQRDKSGRPSGRFSAERPERSVSTLKIQRTEQGDSAVYLCASSLIDGRENEKLFFGSGTQLSVL.

V and J are TRBV14 and TRBJ2-7; no reliable D call. Trimming stripped 2 bases from V and 3 bases from J, with 5 bases between. The CDR3 length is 12 residues. Germline-derived CDR1 and CDR2 are SGHDN and FVKESK. The CDR3 nucleotides read TGTGCCAGCAGCCAATGGGTCTACGAGCAGTACTTC. Encoded protein: CASSQWVYEQYF.

The V and J genes are TRBV20-1 and TRBJ1-4, with D possibly matching TRBD1 (6 bases). This CDR3 is 18 amino acids long. Trimming pared 2 bases from V and 4 bases from J, leaving 23 bases between. Germline V lookup: CDR1 DFQATT, CDR2 SNEGSKA (reference sequence). CDR3 amino acids: CSARKSWDTEGHNEKLFF. The CDR3 region has the DNA TGCAGTGCTAGAAAGTCATGGGACACCGAGGGCCATAATGAAAAACTGTTTTTT.

This rearrangement joins TRBV12-5 to TRBJ2-2; 8 nucleotides match TRBD1. CDR3 length equals 17 residues. With V trimmed by 2 bases and J by 0 bases, 5 bases remained unmatched. CDR1 LGHNT and CDR2 FRNRAP come from the germline V gene. CDR3 DNA sequence: TGTGCTAGTGGTTTGCTCCCGGGACAGGCGAACACCGGGGAGCTGTTTTTT. As protein: CASGLLPGQANTGELFF. The variable domain in full, with the rest retrieved from reference TRBV12-5 and TRBJ2-2, is DARVTQTPRHKVTEMGQEVTMRCQPILGHNTVFWYRQTMMQGLELLAYFRNRAPLDDSGMPKDRFSAEMPDATLATLKIQPSEPRDSAVYFCASGLLPGQANTGELFFGEGSRLTVL.

This rearrangement joins TRBV18 to TRBJ2-7; D remains ambiguous. Trimming took 9 bases from V and 0 from J, leaving 18 bases between them. This CDR3 is built from 15 residues. Germline CDR1 KGHSH, CDR2 LQKENI. The CDR3 DNA follows: TGTGCCAGGAGCGTTCCGGGTCCGAGCTCCTACGAGCAGTACGTC. It codes for CARSVPGPSSYEQYV.